This T cell receptor beta chain was identified in a study of T cell repertoires in ileal Crohn's disease. Study in general: Patients had a median roughly 8-year disease duration, and about 40% were active smokers. Surgery for a complication: stricturing in approximately 60%, penetrating in roughly 40%.

Lamina propria lymphocytes from surgical specimens were isolated on a density gradient before sorting. The germline V and J ends were trimmed by 2 bases and 3 bases, with 12 bases remaining between them. The CDR3 sequence is 15 residues long. CDR1 and CDR2 (germline): SGHDT, YYEEEE. Clones were sequenced by immunoSEQ multiplex PCR, and TCRdb holds only the in-frame ones, with some missing. The sample contains 5,500 to 7,500 clones, 88% of which appear only once. This clonotype was sampled from an adult with Crohn's disease. Some clones in this sample may be carry-over from other donors' samples. Sequencing input: CD4+ T cells from ileum. The chain couples TRBV5-6 to TRBJ1-5; the D is unclear. This CDR3 reads CASSFNWEDNQPQHF. The CDR3 coding sequence is TGTGCCAGCAGCTTTAATTGGGAGGACAATCAGCCCCAGCATTTT.